This is a list of T cell receptor beta chains from one sample in a study of PD-1 blockade in mismatch repair-deficient tumors. The table came from immunoSEQ multiplex PCR; TCRdb's copy has only in-frame clones and leaves some out. The top ten clones hold around 11% of a sample with roughly 120,000 clones, 88% of them seen once. This material consisted of peripheral blood, taken just over 70 weeks after starting pembrolizumab. Receptor source: an adult with mismatch repair-deficient cancer. The CDR3 runs from the conserved cysteine through the conserved F or W. A D gene is named only where the DNA matches it firmly. Clone size is given for some rows only: seen once, a few or many times, or a class if the clone is expanded.

j_call | clone_size | d_call | cdr3_length | v_call | cdr3_aa | cdr3_nt
TRBJ1-2 | - | - | 14 | TRBV5-1 | CASSAPRGNYGYTF | TGCGCCAGCAGCGCGCCCCGGGGAAACTATGGCTACACCTTC
TRBJ2-1 | - | - | 12 | TRBV5-1 | CASSLLRNEQFF | TGCGCCAGCAGCTTGCTGAGGAATGAGCAGTTCTTC
TRBJ2-7 | - | TRBD1 | 16 | TRBV19 | CASRTQRGLKTPCSGF | TGTGCCAGTAGAACGCAGAGGGGGCTCAAGACCCCCTGCAGTGGCTTC
TRBJ2-7 | - | - | 11 | TRBV7-5 | CVRTGTREQYF | TGTGTCAGAACTGGTACGCGCGAGCAGTACTTC
TRBJ2-1 | - | TRBD2 | 20 | TRBV11-3 | CASSPTYRLAGGFTYNEQFF | TGTGCCAGCAGCCCAACCTATCGACTAGCGGGAGGGTTTACCTACAATGAGCAGTTCTTC
TRBJ2-2 | - | - | 13 | TRBV4-3 | CASSQDLPGELFF | TGCGCCAGCAGCCAAGATTTGCCCGGGGAGCTGTTTTTT
TRBJ2-7 | - | - | 13 | TRBV6-1 | CASSVWTSYEQYF | TGTGCCAGCAGTGTGTGGACATCATACGAGCAGTACTTC
TRBJ2-5 | once | TRBD2 | 15 | TRBV4-2 | CASSQGTSGQETQYF | TGTGCCAGCAGCCAAGGGACTAGCGGACAAGAGACCCAGTACTTC
TRBJ2-2 | few | - | 14 | TRBV19 | CASRTPGDTGELFF | TGTGCCAGTAGAACCCCAGGGGACACCGGGGAGCTGTTTTTT
TRBJ1-5 | - | - | 12 | TRBV6-5 | CATRGGNQPQHF | TGTGCCACCCGCGGCGGGAATCAGCCCCAGCATTTT
TRBJ1-1 | - | - | 17 | TRBV6-1 | CASSDDSEGDWNTEAFF | TGTGCCAGCAGTGATGACTCGGAGGGGGATTGGAACACTGAAGCTTTCTTT
TRBJ1-5 | few | - | 13 | TRBV29-1 | CSVQTDSNQPQHF | TGCAGCGTGCAGACGGATAGCAATCAGCCCCAGCATTTT
TRBJ2-7 | - | - | 14 | TRBV9 | CASSPGTPYYEQYF | TGTGCCAGCAGCCCAGGGACTCCTTACTACGAGCAGTACTTC
TRBJ2-5 | - | TRBD2 | 16 | TRBV7-6 | CASSRTSGRLSKTQYF | TGTGCCAGCAGCCGGACTAGCGGGAGGTTATCTAAGACCCAGTACTTC
TRBJ2-7 | - | - | 15 | TRBV7-9 | CASSLKREPPYEQYF | TGTGCCAGCAGCTTAAAACGGGAGCCCCCCTACGAGCAGTACTTC
TRBJ1-5 | few | TRBD1 | 14 | TRBV19 | CASSSTGGNQPQHF | TGTGCCAGTAGTTCCACAGGGGGAAATCAGCCCCAGCATTTT
TRBJ2-7 | - | TRBD2 | 16 | TRBV19 | CASSQGPAGGPYEQYF | TGTGCCAGTAGTCAAGGGCCAGCGGGAGGGCCCTACGAGCAGTACTTC
TRBJ2-2 | - | - | 17 | TRBV4-3 | CASSQDWQGSDTGELFF | TGCGCCAGCAGCCAAGATTGGCAGGGATCGGACACCGGGGAGCTGTTTTTT
TRBJ2-1 | once | - | 11 | TRBV5-4 | CASREGHEQFF | TGTGCCAGCAGGGAGGGGCATGAGCAGTTCTTC
TRBJ2-1 | - | TRBD1 | 20 | TRBV5-8 | CASSLYAGGLGSGSYNEQFF | TGTGCCAGCAGCTTGTATGCAGGGGGTTTGGGTTCCGGCTCCTACAATGAGCAGTTCTTC
TRBJ2-5 | - | TRBD1 | 14 | TRBV29-1 | CSVDLRQGRETQYF | TGCAGCGTTGATCTCAGACAGGGTCGAGAGACCCAGTACTTC
TRBJ2-7 | few | - | 15 | TRBV7-7 | CASSLGVSGVNEQYF | TGTGCTAGCAGCTTAGGCGTGTCGGGGGTCAACGAGCAGTACTTC
TRBJ2-2 | many | TRBD2 | 13 | TRBV27 | CASSHTSAGELFF | TGTGCCAGCAGTCACACTAGCGCCGGGGAGCTGTTTTTT
TRBJ2-5 | - | - | 14 | TRBV10-3 | CAISEGTRGETQYF | TGTGCCATCAGTGAGGGGACCCGGGGTGAGACCCAGTACTTC
TRBJ2-5 | - | - | 15 | TRBV5-6 | CASSLDPLGEETQYF | TGTGCCAGCAGCTTGGATCCCCTGGGGGAAGAGACCCAGTACTTC
TRBJ2-7 | once | TRBD2 | 16 | TRBV30 | CAWKGTSGKSNYEQYF | TGTGCCTGGAAGGGGACTAGCGGGAAATCGAACTACGAGCAGTACTTC
TRBJ1-1 | - | - | 14 | TRBV9 | CASSPSVAGAEAFF | TGTGCCAGCAGCCCGAGCGTGGCAGGGGCTGAAGCTTTCTTT
TRBJ1-5 | - | - | 16 | TRBV4-2 | CASSQDWELRGQPQHF | TGTGCCAGCAGCCAAGATTGGGAGCTCCGGGGTCAGCCCCAGCATTTT
TRBJ1-4 | - | - | 19 | TRBV28 | CASSSLSMAFGRAVEKLFF | TGTGCCAGCAGTTCCCTCTCTATGGCCTTTGGCAGGGCGGTGGAAAAACTGTTTTTT
TRBJ2-2 | - | - | 13 | TRBV14 | CASSQEYIGELFF | TGTGCCAGCAGCCAAGAATATATCGGGGAGCTGTTTTTT
TRBJ2-5 | - | TRBD2 | 16 | TRBV10-2 | CASSEGLAGVRETQYF | TGCGCCAGCAGCGAGGGACTAGCGGGAGTAAGAGAGACCCAGTACTTC